Each of the 6 T cell receptor beta chains below was sequenced from the same sample in a study of cytomegalovirus exposure and HLA in healthy donors. PCR amplification relied on 60 Vbeta primers (plus 13 Jbeta primers). Sequencing was performed with immunoSEQ multiplex PCR; in TCRdb, only in-frame clones are kept and a portion is missing. The profile shows about 130,000 clones, roughly 75% of them singletons. The sample consisted of PBMCs. Receptor source: a man between 25 and 39 years old in good health and CMV-seropositive.

The rearrangement uses TRBV10-2 and TRBJ2-6, with a tentative D call TRBD1 (6 bases). The germline V and J ends were trimmed by 2 bases and 4 bases, with 9 bases remaining between them. The CDR3 sequence is 15 residues long. Germline V gives CDR1 WSHSY, CDR2 SAAADI. The CDR3 nucleotides are TGCGCCAGCAGTGAGAGGGGGAACGGGGCCAACGTCCTGACTTTC. Translated, it gives CASSERGNGANVLTF.

The rearrangement links TRBV11-2 to TRBJ2-2; the D gene is possibly TRBD2 (6 bases). Trimming left V 3 bases short and J 3 bases short, with 8 bases between. CDR3 size: 14 residues. Per germline, CDR1 SGHAT and CDR2 FQNNGV. The CDR3 nucleotides are TGTGCCAGCAGCTTCGGAGGGGACACCGGGGAGCTGTTTTTT. Translation gives CASSFGGDTGELFF.

The CDR3 reads CASSQSDRGTSGRSGGKQFF. CDR3 in DNA: TGTGCCAGCAGCCAATCTGACAGGGGGACTAGCGGGAGGTCCGGCGGGAAGCAGTTCTTC. This chain uses TRBV16 with TRBJ2-1, with TRBD2 matching 15 bases. CDR1 KGHSY and CDR2 FQNENV come from the germline V gene. V shed 0 bases, J shed 11 bases, and the junction held 17 bases outside the gene matches. This CDR3 comprises 20 residues.

The rearrangement links TRBV5-1 to TRBJ2-3, with TRBD2 matching 8 bases. J was trimmed by 5 bases and V by 5 bases; bases with no gene match: 13. The CDR3 sequence is 16 residues long. Germline V gene sequence: CDR1 SGHRS, CDR2 YFSETQ. In DNA form, the CDR3 reads TGCGCCAGCAGTCTCGACGGGAGGGGGGGTAGAGATACGCAGTATTTT. Residues: CASSLDGRGGRDTQYF.

This chain joins TRBV5-1 and TRBJ2-5; TRBD2 matches at 10 bases. V gave up 2 bases and J gave up 5 bases; unmatched junction bases: 9. Germline assignment: CDR1 SGHRS and CDR2 YFSETQ. The CDR3 runs 16 residues. The CDR3 nucleotides read TGCGCCAGCAGCTTCTCCAGCGGGAGGGCCAAGGAGACCCAGTACTTC. This sequence encodes CASSFSSGRAKETQYF.

The chain joins TRBV7-8 to TRBJ2-1; 8 positions agree with TRBD2. The germline V gene has CDR1 SGHVS and CDR2 FQNEAQ. V lost 3 bases and J lost 4; bases outside the gene matches: 5. The CDR3 has 15 amino acids. The CDR3 region has the DNA TGTGCCAGCAGCTTGTTTAGCGGGAAATACAATGAGCAGTTCTTC. Protein sequence: CASSLFSGKYNEQFF.